A single T cell receptor beta chain is shown here with its context. These data are taken from a study of blood T cell repertoires in COVID-19. Libraries were prepared by immunoSEQ multiplex PCR; TCRdb keeps only in-frame clonotypes and omits some of them. The sample includes 80,000 to 100,000 clones, roughly 88% of them seen just once. The germline CDR1 and CDR2 sequences are SGHAT and FQDESV (reference sequence). The CDR3 has 14 amino acids. J gave up 8 bases and V 4 bases, and 9 bases lay outside the gene matches. The TCR sequence derives from a man aged 50-59 years with COVID-19, enrolled during active disease. The genes are TRBV11-1 and TRBJ1-2; the match to TRBD1 covers 8 bases. The specimen was peripheral blood. In DNA form, the CDR3 reads TGTGCCAGCAGCTCCTGGACAGGGATGGAAGGCTACACCTTC. Protein product: CASSSWTGMEGYTF.